Shown below are 10 T cell receptor beta chains from a single sample sequenced in a study of T cell repertoires in cytomegalovirus infection. A single record per CDR3 protein comes from TCRdb applying MiXCR to the reads. This sample has about 180,000 distinct CDR3 sequences, with approximately 15% found just once. Specimen: PBMCs. The receptors were sampled from a human donor in good health (CMV status not recorded). Some clones in this sample may be carry-over from other donors' samples.

Many counts were recorded for this clonotype. The chain is built from TRBV6-2 or TRBV6-3 and TRBJ2-5, with D tentatively TRBD1 (6 bases). Germline V CDR1 and CDR2: MNHEY, SVGEGT. The CDR3 spans 14 residues. V was clipped by 5 bases and J by 1 base, with 11 bases between them. The CDR3 DNA follows: TGTGCCAGCAGTGAGACAGGAATCCAAGAGACCCAGTACTTC. Amino acids: CASSETGIQETQYF.

This clonotype was seen a handful of times. V and J are TRBV10-3 and TRBJ1-2; D not certain. The CDR3 contains 13 residues. Germline CDR1 reads ENHRY; CDR2 reads SYGVKD. The V end lost 3 bases, the J end lost 2 bases, and 7 bases lay between the germline ends. The CDR3 loop is CAISESSNYGYTF. CDR3 DNA: TGTGCCATCAGTGAAAGTAGCAACTATGGCTACACCTTC.

This clonotype occurred many times. The genes are TRBV12-3 or TRBV12-4 and TRBJ1-1, with a tentative D call TRBD1 (5 bases). V was pared by 5 bases and J by 4 bases, with 17 bases between. This CDR3 is built from 15 residues. The CDR3 bases are TGTGCCAGCAGTCCCGCGGGACGGTGGGGCACTGAAGCTTTCTTT. Translated: CASSPAGRWGTEAFF.

There are a few counts of this clonotype. The chain links TRBV5-1 to TRBJ2-3, with 9 positions matching TRBD1. CDR1 is SGHRS and CDR2 is YFSETQ in the germline V gene. The CDR3 sequence is 15 residues long. Trimming took 1 base from V and 2 from J; bases not matched to a gene: 2. The CDR3 region is CASSLRTGDTDTQYF. The CDR3, as DNA: TGCGCCAGCAGCTTGAGGACAGGGGACACAGATACGCAGTATTTT.

This clonotype was found many times. The gene calls are TRBV7-8 and TRBJ1-3, with 8 bases fitting TRBD1. Germline loops: CDR1 SGHVS, CDR2 FQNEAQ. The CDR3 length is 16 residues. Trimming removed 6 bases from V and 4 bases from J; junction bases left unmatched: 11. Written as DNA, the CDR3 is TGTGCCAGCAGTCAAAGGACAGGGAGTACCGGAAACACCATATATTTT. As protein: CASSQRTGSTGNTIYF.

This clonotype was found a few times. This rearrangement joins TRBV6-1 to TRBJ2-7; possibly TRBD1 for D (5 bases). This CDR3 has 14 amino acids. The ends were cut back, 7 bases at V and 0 bases at J, with 13 bases in the middle. Germline CDR1 MNHNS, CDR2 SASEGT. The CDR3 loop is CASTLIQASYEQYF. The DNA for the CDR3 is TGTGCCAGCACACTTATACAGGCCTCCTACGAGCAGTACTTC.

This clonotype was seen a few times. The rearrangement links TRBV2 to TRBJ1-1, with TRBD1 as a possible D gene (5 bases). Germline CDR1 SNHLY, CDR2 FYNNEI. V shed 6 bases and J shed 2 bases, with 13 bases lying between them. The CDR3 is 14 amino acids. CDR3 amino acids: CASRFYDRNTEAFF. For the CDR3, the DNA is TGTGCCAGCAGGTTCTACGACAGAAACACTGAAGCTTTCTTT.

J is TRBJ2-6 and V is TRBV19; tentative D call: TRBD2 (5 bases). With 5 bases removed from V and 4 bases from J, the gap between germline ends came to 12 bases. The CDR3 has 15 amino acids. The germline V gene encodes CDR1 LNHDA and CDR2 SQIVND (reference sequence). The CDR3 coding sequence is TGTGCCAGTAGTCCGATACTAGGAGGGGCCAACGTCCTGACTTTC. Protein product: CASSPILGGANVLTF.

In its sample, this clonotype was seen many times. The genes are TRBV2 and TRBJ2-3; TRBD1 agrees at 11 bases. The CDR3 totals 15 residues. Germline trimming cut 8 bases from V and 5 bases from J; bases unmatched to any gene: 9. Germline CDR1 reads SNHLY; CDR2 reads FYNNEI. CDR3 nucleotide sequence: TGTGCCAGCCTGCGGGACAGGGGGTTTGGAGATACGCAGTATTTT. This encodes CASLRDRGFGDTQYF.

The chain employs TRBV9 and TRBJ2-3; no clear D gene. From germline, CDR1 is SGDLS and CDR2 YYNGEE. Trimming took off 0 bases at V and 4 bases at J, with 9 bases between the two ends. The CDR3 contains 14 residues. This CDR3 is CASSVVGLADTQYF. CDR3 nucleotide sequence: TGTGCCAGCAGCGTAGTGGGCCTAGCAGATACGCAGTATTTT.